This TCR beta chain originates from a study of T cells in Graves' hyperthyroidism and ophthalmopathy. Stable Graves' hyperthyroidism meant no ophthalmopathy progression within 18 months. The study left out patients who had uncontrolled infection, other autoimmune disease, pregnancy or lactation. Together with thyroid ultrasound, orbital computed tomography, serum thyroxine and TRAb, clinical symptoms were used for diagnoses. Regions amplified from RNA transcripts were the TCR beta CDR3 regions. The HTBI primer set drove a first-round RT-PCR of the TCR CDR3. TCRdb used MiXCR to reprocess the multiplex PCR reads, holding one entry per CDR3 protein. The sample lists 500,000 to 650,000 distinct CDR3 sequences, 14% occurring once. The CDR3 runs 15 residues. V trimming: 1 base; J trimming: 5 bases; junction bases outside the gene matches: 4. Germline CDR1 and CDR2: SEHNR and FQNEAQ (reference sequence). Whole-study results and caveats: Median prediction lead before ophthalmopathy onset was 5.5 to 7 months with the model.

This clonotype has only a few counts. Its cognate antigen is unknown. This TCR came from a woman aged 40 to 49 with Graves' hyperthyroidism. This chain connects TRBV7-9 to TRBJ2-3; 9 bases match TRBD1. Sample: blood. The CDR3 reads CASSLGDRDQDTQYF. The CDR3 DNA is TGTGCCAGCAGCTTAGGGGACAGGGACCAAGATACGCAGTATTTT. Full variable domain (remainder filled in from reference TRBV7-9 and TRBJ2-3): DTGVSQNPRHKITKRGQNVTFRCDPISEHNRLYWYRQTLGQGPEFLTYFQNEAQLEKSRLLSDRFSAERPKGSFSTLEIQRTEQGDSAMYLCASSLGDRDQDTQYFGPGTRLTVL.